This TCR beta chain was identified in a study of blood T cells in healthy people across ages. The V and J ends lost 2 bases and 2 bases, in that order; junction bases with no gene match: 9. From germline, CDR1 is SGHTA and CDR2 FQGTGA. The CDR3 runs to 17 residues. The donors, healthy Caucasians from Russia, were aged 6 to 90. Each of the donors had approximately 10 milliliters of peripheral blood drawn into EDTA-treated Vacutainer tubes. Through a sample-barcoded 5' primer and a J-beta primer mix, a second PCR was run for about 6 to 12 cycles. TCRdb reanalysed the 5' RACE reads using MiXCR and keeps one entry per CDR3 protein. The table includes some 1,000,000 distinct CDR3 sequences, 20% to 25% detected once. General study findings and limits: While age rose, TCR beta diversity per million T cells dropped in a roughly linear way.

This clonotype has more than one count but fewer than ten. Its antigen is still unknown. These same data were also listed under a study on T cells of mothers and their children. As reported in that work: Each child gave 2.5 million to 3.5 million TCR beta CDR3 reads (each mother, over 9.5 million).

V gene TRBV7-3 combines with J gene TRBJ2-1; 7 bases map to TRBD2. The sequence was obtained from a girl between 2 and 10 years old in good health. The specimen sequenced was blood. As DNA, the CDR3 is TGTGCCAGCAGCTTAGCTCCCGGCGGGAGCACCTACAATGAGCAGTTCTTC. Translating gives CASSLAPGGSTYNEQFF.